This TCR beta chain was sequenced in a study of T cell responses to AZD1222 COVID-19 vaccine. General study findings and limits: Donors skewed white British and female; clonal diversity was possibly underestimated. Regions 160-218 and 743-854 held dominance among vaccine-associated CD4 TCRs, which spanned spike. Unmutated variant regions are reportedly the target of nearly half of TCRs that are spike-specific.

Pooling was applied to second doses at about 4 or about 12 weeks. Remarks on this clone: Its antigen is undetermined.

Assay: immunoSEQ multiplex PCR; the TCRdb copy retains only in-frame clones and omits some. The table includes approximately 100,000 clones, 85% detected once. This TCR came from an adult who received the AZD1222 COVID-19 vaccine. The specimen was peripheral blood, collected 28 days after the second AZD1222 dose.

In nucleotides, the CDR3 is TGTGCCAGCAGTGGTCGGATAAGCAATCAGCCCCAGCATTTT. Its protein is CASSGRISNQPQHF. The chain combines TRBV2 with TRBJ1-5; D is ambiguous. Trimming pared 4 bases from V and 1 base from J, leaving 8 bases between. This CDR3 region has 14 residues. Germline V lookup: CDR1 SNHLY, CDR2 FYNNEI.